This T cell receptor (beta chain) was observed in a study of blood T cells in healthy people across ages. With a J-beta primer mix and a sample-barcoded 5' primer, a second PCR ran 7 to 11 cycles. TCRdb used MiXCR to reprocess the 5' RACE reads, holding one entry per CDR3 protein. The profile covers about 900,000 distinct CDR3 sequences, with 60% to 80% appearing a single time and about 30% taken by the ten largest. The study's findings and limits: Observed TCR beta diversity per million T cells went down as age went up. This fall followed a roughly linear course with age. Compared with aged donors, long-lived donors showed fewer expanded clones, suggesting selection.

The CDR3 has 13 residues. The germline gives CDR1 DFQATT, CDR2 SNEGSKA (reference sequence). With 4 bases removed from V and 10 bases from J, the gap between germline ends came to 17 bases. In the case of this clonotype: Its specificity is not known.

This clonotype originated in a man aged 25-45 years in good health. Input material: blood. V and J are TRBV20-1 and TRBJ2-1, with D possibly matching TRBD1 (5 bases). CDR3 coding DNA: TGCAGTGCTACTCACAGGTCAGGCGTGGAGCAGTTCTTC. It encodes CSATHRSGVEQFF.